This passage covers 21 T cell receptor beta chains from one sample sequenced in a study of T cells after yellow fever vaccination. TCRdb independently ran MiXCR on the 5' RACE reads; one entry per CDR3 protein. Here the sample spans hundreds of thousands of distinct CDR3 sequences, roughly an eighth being singletons. Source: PBMCs, taken on the day of the yellow fever booster vaccination. The receptor source for this set is a man aged 30-40 years who received the YFV17D yellow fever vaccine.

This clonotype has more than one count but fewer than ten. The V and J genes are TRBV3-1 and TRBJ2-1, with no clear D. Between the trimmed V and J ends, which lost 4 bases and 10 bases, there was a span of 14 bases. Germline CDR1 LGHDT, CDR2 YNNKEL (reference sequence). The CDR3 has 13 residues. CDR3 protein: CASSPGWGLEQFF. The DNA for the CDR3 is TGTGCCAGCAGCCCTGGTTGGGGATTGGAGCAGTTCTTC.

V and J are TRBV7-9 and TRBJ1-1; D is undetermined. V was clipped by 2 bases and J by 0 bases, with 13 bases between them. The CDR3 runs 16 residues. Germline CDR1 and CDR2: SEHNR and FQNEAQ (reference sequence). CDR3 sequence (DNA): TGTGCCAGCAGCTTAATGGGAATAGGCATGAACACTGAAGCTTTCTTT. Translation: CASSLMGIGMNTEAFF. Combining the CDR3 with reference TRBV7-9 and TRBJ1-1 gives the whole variable domain DTGVSQNPRHKITKRGQNVTFRCDPISEHNRLYWYRQTLGQGPEFLTYFQNEAQLEKSRLLSDRFSAERPKGSFSTLEIQRTEQGDSAMYLCASSLMGIGMNTEAFFGQGTRLTVV.

The J gene is TRBJ2-7, the V gene TRBV5-5; TRBD2 aligns across 8 bases. After removal of 0 bases from V and 3 bases from J, the junction contained 5 bases not matched to a gene. The CDR3 contains 15 residues. CDR1 is SGHKS and CDR2 is YYEKEE in the germline V gene (reference sequence). CDR3 in amino acids: CASSLGAGEIYEQYF. For the CDR3, the DNA is TGTGCCAGCAGCTTGGGAGCGGGAGAGATCTACGAGCAGTACTTC. The full variable domain, rest sourced from reference TRBV5-5 and TRBJ2-7, is DAGVTQSPTHLIKTRGQQVTLRCSPISGHKSVSWYQQVLGQGPQFIFQYYEKEERGRGNFPDRFSARQFPNYSSELNVNALLLGDSALYLCASSLGAGEIYEQYFGPGTRLTVT.

V is TRBV27 and J is TRBJ2-1; TRBD1 agrees at 9 bases. The CDR3 length is 16 residues. V was pared by 6 bases and J by 9 bases, with 15 bases of the junction left unmatched. Germline V lookup: CDR1 MNHEY, CDR2 SMNVEV (reference sequence). The CDR3 nucleotides read TGTGCCAGCAGCCCCGGGGCACAGGGGGCGTATGCTGAGCAGTTCTTC. Translating it yields CASSPGAQGAYAEQFF.

This clonotype was detected ten times or more. The chain has TRBV7-2 and TRBJ1-1; the D gene is possibly TRBD1 (5 bases). The CDR3 runs to 12 residues. Germline values: CDR1 SGHTA, CDR2 FQGNSA. The ends were cut back, 6 bases at V and 1 base at J, with 6 bases in the middle. The CDR3 protein is CASRQANTEAFF. The CDR3 DNA follows: TGTGCCAGCAGACAGGCGAACACTGAAGCTTTCTTT.

Only a few counts were recorded for this clonotype. The J gene is TRBJ2-5, the V gene TRBV3-1; weak D call: TRBD2 (5 bases). Per germline, CDR1 LGHDT and CDR2 YNNKEL (reference sequence). Between the trimmed V and J ends, which lost 4 bases and 1 base, there was a span of 16 bases. The CDR3 totals 16 residues. The CDR3 DNA sequence: TGTGCCAGCAGCCGGGATCCGAGGGTCGGCCAAGAGACCCAGTACTTC. It yields the protein CASSRDPRVGQETQYF.

This clonotype was found a few times. V and J are TRBV2 and TRBJ1-1; the match to TRBD1 covers 7 bases. The CDR3 loop spans 16 amino acids. Germline CDR1 and CDR2: SNHLY and FYNNEI. Unmatched junction bases numbered 14, after V lost 2 bases and J lost 8 bases. The CDR3 spells CASSERGPPSQAEAFF. In nucleotides, the CDR3 is TGTGCCAGCAGTGAAAGGGGGCCGCCTTCGCAGGCCGAAGCTTTCTTT.

The chain links TRBV9 to TRBJ2-1, with D unresolved. Looked up from germline, CDR1 is SGDLS and CDR2 is YYNGEE. The germline V and J ends were trimmed by 4 bases and 0 bases, with 11 bases remaining between them. The CDR3 contains 15 residues. The CDR3 sequence: CASSPRMSSYNEQFF. CDR3 in DNA: TGTGCCAGCAGCCCGAGGATGAGCTCCTACAATGAGCAGTTCTTC.

This clonotype was observed a handful of times. CDR3 DNA sequence: TGCGCCAGCAAACCTAGAGACAATGAGCAGTTCTTC. It encodes CASKPRDNEQFF. The gene calls are TRBV10-2 and TRBJ2-1; D gene uncertain. V lost 7 bases and J lost 5, with 9 bases in between. The CDR3 covers 12 residues. Germline V gene sequence: CDR1 WSHSY, CDR2 SAAADI.

CDR3 coding DNA: TGTGCCAGCAGCCCGACCTCCACCGAGCAGTACTTC. Residues: CASSPTSTEQYF. The chain employs TRBV6-6 and TRBJ2-7, with D unresolved. The CDR3 spans 12 residues. Germline-derived CDR1 and CDR2 are MNHNY and SVGAGI (reference sequence). V gave up 6 bases and J gave up 6 bases, with 12 bases separating them.

This clonotype appeared many times. Here the CDR3 reads CASSFPSSGNYNEQFF. The CDR3 coding sequence is TGTGCCAGCAGTTTTCCCTCTAGCGGAAATTACAATGAGCAGTTCTTC. The V call is TRBV28, the J call TRBJ2-1; 7 nucleotides agree with TRBD2. J lost 4 bases, V lost 3 bases, and 9 bases had no gene match. Germline lookup yields CDR1 MDHEN and CDR2 SYDVKM. The CDR3 covers 16 residues.

This clonotype was recorded at least ten times. This rearrangement joins TRBV5-5 to TRBJ2-7; D could derive from TRBD1 or TRBD2 (6 bases each). Germline V CDR1 and CDR2: SGHKS, YYEKEE (reference sequence). Trimming removed 2 bases at V and 5 bases at J, with 8 bases between. The CDR3 is 12 amino acids. CDR3 loop: CASSFGGHEQYF. In nucleotides, the CDR3 is TGTGCCAGCAGCTTTGGGGGGCACGAGCAGTACTTC. The full variable domain, rest sourced from reference TRBV5-5 and TRBJ2-7, is DAGVTQSPTHLIKTRGQQVTLRCSPISGHKSVSWYQQVLGQGPQFIFQYYEKEERGRGNFPDRFSARQFPNYSSELNVNALLLGDSALYLCASSFGGHEQYFGPGTRLTVT.

This clonotype was picked up a small number of times. V gene TRBV10-3 combines with J gene TRBJ2-7; 10 bases fit TRBD2. The CDR3 extends over 15 amino acids. V lost 2 bases and J lost 1; bases outside the gene matches: 2. The germline V gene has CDR1 ENHRY and CDR2 SYGVKD. Here the CDR3 reads CAISEGTSVSYEQYF. Here the CDR3 DNA reads TGTGCCATCAGTGAGGGGACTAGCGTATCCTACGAGCAGTACTTC.

This clonotype was seen more than once but under ten times. V usage is TRBV20-1 and J usage is TRBJ2-5; 10 bases line up with TRBD1. CDR1 is DFQATT, CDR2 SNEGSKA, per germline (reference sequence). V was pared by 7 bases and J by 5 bases, with 13 bases of the junction left unmatched. The CDR3 length is 15 residues. The chain's CDR3 is CSGMEVAGQGETQYF. The CDR3 DNA is TGCAGTGGCATGGAGGTAGCGGGACAGGGGGAGACCCAGTACTTC.

V gene TRBV20-1 combines with J gene TRBJ2-3, with 9 bases aligning to TRBD2. V gave up 7 bases and J gave up 2 bases; unmatched junction bases: 1. The CDR3 covers 12 residues. Germline CDR1 reads DFQATT; CDR2 reads SNEGSKA (reference sequence). Here the CDR3 DNA reads TGCAGTGGACTAGCGGACACAGATACGCAGTATTTT. Its translation: CSGLADTDTQYF.

V and J are TRBV3-1 and TRBJ2-1; D is perhaps TRBD2 (5 bases). CDR3 length: 15 amino acids. Germline loops: CDR1 LGHDT, CDR2 YNNKEL (reference sequence). V shed 0 bases and J shed 5 bases, with 11 bases lying between them. The CDR3 DNA is TGTGCCAGCAGCCAAGAAGACGGACTCCACAATGAGCAGTTCTTC. The encoded protein is CASSQEDGLHNEQFF.

This clonotype was seen a handful of times. This chain uses TRBV12-3 or TRBV12-4 with TRBJ2-3; D may match TRBD1 or TRBD2 (6 bases each). V lost 7 bases to trimming and J lost 2 bases, with 13 bases between them. The CDR3 is made up of 14 amino acids. The CDR3 sequence is CASTLGGNTDTQYF. Here the CDR3 DNA reads TGTGCCAGCACCCTAGGGGGGAACACAGATACGCAGTATTTT.

The gene calls are TRBV2 and TRBJ2-1; 9 positions match TRBD2. Losses at the gene ends were 2 bases for V and 3 bases for J; bases not matched to a gene: 2. CDR1 is SNHLY, CDR2 FYNNEI, per germline. This CDR3 contains 15 residues. CDR3 sequence (DNA): TGTGCCAGCAGTGAATGGCGGGAGGGCTACAATGAGCAGTTCTTC. It codes for CASSEWREGYNEQFF.

There are a few counts of this clonotype. The chain recombines TRBV20-1 with TRBJ2-3; 9 bases map to TRBD2. CDR3 size: 14 residues. J was trimmed by 3 bases and V by 3 bases; bases with no gene match: 4. Germline V gene data show CDR1 as DFQATT and CDR2 as SNEGSKA (reference sequence). The CDR3 reads CSARAGGPTDTQYF. The CDR3 coding sequence is TGCAGTGCTAGGGCGGGAGGGCCGACAGATACGCAGTATTTT.

The chain uses TRBV4-1 and TRBJ2-7; 11 positions match TRBD2. Germline V CDR1 and CDR2: MGHRA, YSYEKL. V shed 2 bases and J 2 bases; nucleotides not matched to a gene: 11. This CDR3 has 18 residues. The CDR3 is CASSQTITSGSGAYEQYF. Here the CDR3 DNA reads TGCGCCAGCAGCCAAACCATTACTAGCGGGAGTGGAGCCTACGAGCAGTACTTC.

This clonotype was found a few times. V gene TRBV2 combines with J gene TRBJ2-2, with D perhaps matching TRBD2 (6 bases). This CDR3 contains 15 residues. With 6 bases removed from V and 5 bases from J, the gap between germline ends came to 16 bases. Germline V CDR1 and CDR2: SNHLY, FYNNEI. Here the CDR3 reads CASRADQAGTGELFF. The CDR3, as DNA: TGTGCCAGCAGGGCGGACCAGGCGGGGACCGGGGAGCTGTTTTTT.